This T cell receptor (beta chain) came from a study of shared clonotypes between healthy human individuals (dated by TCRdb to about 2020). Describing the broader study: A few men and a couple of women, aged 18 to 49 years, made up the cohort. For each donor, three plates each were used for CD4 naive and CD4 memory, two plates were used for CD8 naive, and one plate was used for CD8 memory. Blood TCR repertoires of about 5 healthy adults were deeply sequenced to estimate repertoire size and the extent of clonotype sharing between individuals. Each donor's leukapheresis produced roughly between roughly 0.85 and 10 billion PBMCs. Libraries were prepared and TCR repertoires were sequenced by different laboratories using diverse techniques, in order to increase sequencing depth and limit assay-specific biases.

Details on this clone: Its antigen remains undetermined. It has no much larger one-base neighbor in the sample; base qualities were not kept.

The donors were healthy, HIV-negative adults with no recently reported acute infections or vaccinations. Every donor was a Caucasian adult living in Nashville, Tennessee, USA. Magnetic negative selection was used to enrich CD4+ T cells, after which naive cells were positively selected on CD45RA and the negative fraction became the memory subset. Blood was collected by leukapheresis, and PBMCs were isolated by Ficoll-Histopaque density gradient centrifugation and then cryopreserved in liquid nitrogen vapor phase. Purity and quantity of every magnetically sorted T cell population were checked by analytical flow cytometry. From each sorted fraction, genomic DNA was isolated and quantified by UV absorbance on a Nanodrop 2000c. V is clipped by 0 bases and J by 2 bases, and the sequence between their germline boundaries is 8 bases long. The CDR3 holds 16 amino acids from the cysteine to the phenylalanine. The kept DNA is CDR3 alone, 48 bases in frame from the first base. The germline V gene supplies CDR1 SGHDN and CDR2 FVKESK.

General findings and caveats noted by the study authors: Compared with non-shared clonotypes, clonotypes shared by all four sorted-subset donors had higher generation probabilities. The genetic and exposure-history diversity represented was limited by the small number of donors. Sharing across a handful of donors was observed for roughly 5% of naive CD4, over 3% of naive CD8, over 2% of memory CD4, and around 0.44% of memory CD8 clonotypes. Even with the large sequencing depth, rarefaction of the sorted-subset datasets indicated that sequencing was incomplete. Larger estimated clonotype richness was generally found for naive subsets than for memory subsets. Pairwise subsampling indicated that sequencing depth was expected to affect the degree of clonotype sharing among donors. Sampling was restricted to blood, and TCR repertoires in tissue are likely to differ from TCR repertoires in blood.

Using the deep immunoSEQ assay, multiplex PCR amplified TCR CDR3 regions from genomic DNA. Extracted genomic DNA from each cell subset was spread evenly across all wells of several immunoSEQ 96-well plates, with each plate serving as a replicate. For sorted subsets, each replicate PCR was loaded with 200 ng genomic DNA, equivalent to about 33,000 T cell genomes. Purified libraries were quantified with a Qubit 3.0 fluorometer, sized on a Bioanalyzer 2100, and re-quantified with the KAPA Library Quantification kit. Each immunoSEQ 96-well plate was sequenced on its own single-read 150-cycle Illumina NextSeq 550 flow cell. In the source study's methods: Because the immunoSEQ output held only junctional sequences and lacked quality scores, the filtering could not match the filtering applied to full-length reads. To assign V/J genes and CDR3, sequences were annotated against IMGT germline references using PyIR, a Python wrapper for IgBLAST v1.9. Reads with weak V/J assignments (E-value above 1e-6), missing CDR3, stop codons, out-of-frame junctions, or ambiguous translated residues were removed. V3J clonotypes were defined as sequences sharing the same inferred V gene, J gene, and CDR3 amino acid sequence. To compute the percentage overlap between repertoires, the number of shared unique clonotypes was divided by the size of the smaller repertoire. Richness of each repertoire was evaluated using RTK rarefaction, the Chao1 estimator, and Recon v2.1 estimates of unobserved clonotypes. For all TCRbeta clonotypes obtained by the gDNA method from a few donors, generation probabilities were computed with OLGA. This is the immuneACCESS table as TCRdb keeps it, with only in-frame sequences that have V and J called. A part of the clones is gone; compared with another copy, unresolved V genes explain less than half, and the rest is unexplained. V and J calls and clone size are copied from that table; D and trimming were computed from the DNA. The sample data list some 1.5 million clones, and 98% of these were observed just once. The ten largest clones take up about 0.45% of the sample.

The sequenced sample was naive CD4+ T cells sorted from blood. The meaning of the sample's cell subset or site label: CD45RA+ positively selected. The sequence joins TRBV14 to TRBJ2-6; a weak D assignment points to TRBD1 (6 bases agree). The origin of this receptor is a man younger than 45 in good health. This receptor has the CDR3 CASSQEGGTGANVLTF. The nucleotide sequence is TGTGCCAGCAGCCAAGAAGGGGGAACTGGGGCCAACGTCCTGACTTTC.